Below, 18 T cell receptor beta chains from the same sample are listed, as sequenced in a study of T cell repertoires in cytomegalovirus infection. These receptors have no identified antigens. TCRdb re-analysed the reads in MiXCR, keeping a single row per CDR3 protein. The top ten clones hold 15% to 20% of a sample with hundreds of thousands of distinct CDR3 sequences, around a third of them seen once. The source was cultured PBMCs, collected from culture after CMV antigen stimulation. The receptor set was obtained from a human donor in good health (CMV status not recorded). Some clones in this sample may be carry-over from other donors' samples.

The V and J genes are TRBV5-1 and TRBJ1-1; tentative D call: TRBD1 (5 bases). Germline V lookup: CDR1 SGHRS, CDR2 YFSETQ. The CDR3 consists of 13 residues. Trimming stripped 0 bases from V and 9 bases from J, with 12 bases between. For the CDR3, the DNA is TGCGCCAGCAGCTTGGCTACAGGTCCTAAAGCTTTCTTT. Translating it yields CASSLATGPKAFF.

The V and J genes are TRBV7-6 and TRBJ1-1; a weak D match, TRBD1 (6 bases). Germline V CDR1 and CDR2: SGHVS, FNYEAQ. The CDR3 sequence is 17 residues long. With 0 bases removed from V and 0 bases from J, the gap between germline ends came to 14 bases. The CDR3 DNA is TGTGCCAGCAGCTTAGCAGGGGGGGATCCCATGAACACTGAAGCTTTCTTT. It encodes CASSLAGGDPMNTEAFF.

The gene calls are TRBV2 and TRBJ2-3, with 11 positions matching TRBD2. Looked up from germline, CDR1 is SNHLY and CDR2 is FYNNEI. CDR3 length: 15 amino acids. Trimming at V came to 1 base and at J to 6 bases, leaving 3 bases not matched to a gene. In nucleotides, the CDR3 is TGTGCCAGCAGTGAAGAACTAGCGGGGGTGGATACGCAGTATTTT. Its protein is CASSEELAGVDTQYF.

This clonotype was seen only a few times. The J gene is TRBJ2-1, the V gene TRBV20-1; 7 positions agree with TRBD1. CDR1 and CDR2 (germline): DFQATT, SNEGSKA (reference sequence). This CDR3 comprises 14 residues. Trimming cost V 6 bases and J 3 bases; bases outside gene matches: 8. Here the CDR3 reads CSATSRGNYNEQFF. In nucleotides, the CDR3 is TGCAGTGCCACGAGCAGGGGGAACTACAATGAGCAGTTCTTC.

This clonotype was found once. Possible read error: a much larger clone is one base away. This chain connects TRBV7-2 to TRBJ2-5, with 7 nucleotides matching TRBD2. This CDR3 spans 16 amino acids. CDR1 SGHTA and CDR2 FQGNSA come from the germline V gene. The chain's CDR3 is CASSPRWAGVGETRYF. The CDR3, as DNA: TGTGCCAGCAGCCCCAGGTGGGCGGGGGTTGGAGAGACCCGGTACTTC.

The CDR3 reads CASSKGLAGVSYNEQFF. The CDR3 bases are TGTGCCAGTAGTAAGGGACTAGCGGGAGTGAGTTACAATGAGCAGTTCTTC. The rearrangement uses TRBV19 and TRBJ2-1; 14 nucleotides agree with TRBD2. Germline V lookup: CDR1 LNHDA, CDR2 SQIVND (reference sequence). Losses at the gene ends were 4 bases for V and 4 bases for J; bases not matched to a gene: 6. This CDR3 region has 17 residues. Full variable domain (rest looked up from reference TRBV19 and TRBJ2-1): DGGITQSPKYLFRKEGQNVTLSCEQNLNHDAMYWYRQDPGQGLRLIYYSQIVNDFQKGDIAEGYSVSREKKESFPLTVTSAQKNPTAFYLCASSKGLAGVSYNEQFFGPGTRLTVL.

The table lists this clonotype with many counts. The V call is TRBV7-2, the J call TRBJ2-5; TRBD2 might be the D (6 bases). This CDR3 region has 15 residues. Germline CDR1 reads SGHTA; CDR2 reads FQGNSA. Trimming cost V 5 bases and J 5 bases, with 18 bases left between them. The CDR3 DNA sequence: TGTGCCAGCAGCCCCGGAGGGGCCCGGAGGGAGACCCAGTACTTC. It encodes CASSPGGARRETQYF.

The V and J genes are TRBV10-3 and TRBJ1-5; D not resolved. Germline V gene lookup returns CDR1 ENHRY and CDR2 SYGVKD. There are 15 residues in the CDR3. V lost 5 bases to trimming and J lost 2 bases, with 13 bases between them. CDR3 sequence reads: CAISTDRSGNQPQHF. DNA for the CDR3: TGTGCCATCAGTACGGACCGGTCAGGCAATCAGCCCCAGCATTTT.

In its sample, this clonotype was seen a few times. The rearrangement uses TRBV20-1 and TRBJ2-1; 10 positions agree with TRBD2. Unmatched junction bases numbered 15, after V lost 6 bases and J lost 7 bases. This CDR3 has 16 residues. Germline CDR1 and CDR2: DFQATT and SNEGSKA (reference sequence). CDR3 region: CSATGGAGGPGNEQFF. The CDR3 DNA reads TGCAGTGCCACGGGCGGAGCGGGAGGGCCGGGGAATGAGCAGTTCTTC.

In this sample, this clonotype turned up a few times. The J gene is TRBJ1-2, the V gene TRBV7-9; D possibly corresponds to TRBD1 (5 bases). V was cut by 5 bases and J by 4 bases, with 17 bases left in between. CDR3 length: 15 amino acids. Germline-derived CDR1 and CDR2 are SEHNR and FQNEAQ (reference sequence). CDR3 in DNA: TGTGCCAGCAGCGGTCCCGGGACTGACATCTATGGCTACACCTTC. Encoded protein: CASSGPGTDIYGYTF.

The chain uses TRBV10-3 and TRBJ2-3, with a tentative D call TRBD2 (6 bases). CDR1 ENHRY and CDR2 SYGVKD come from the germline V gene. V lost 7 bases to trimming and J lost 5 bases, with 10 bases between them. CDR3 length: 12 residues. CDR3 residues: CAIKEGKDTQYF. The CDR3 DNA follows: TGTGCCATCAAGGAGGGGAAAGATACGCAGTATTTT.

This clonotype was detected only a few times. The chain recombines TRBV20-1 with TRBJ2-1; maybe TRBD2 (6 bases). The CDR3 extends over 15 amino acids. The V and J ends lost 4 bases and 8 bases respectively, with 21 bases between them. Germline-derived CDR1 and CDR2 are DFQATT and SNEGSKA (reference sequence). The CDR3 DNA reads as TGCAGTGCTAACCCATCACCAGTCGGGAGCGATGAGCAGTTCTTC. It encodes CSANPSPVGSDEQFF.

The chain combines TRBV5-5 with TRBJ1-2, with D unresolved. The length of the CDR3 is 14 residues. V was trimmed by 2 bases and J by 4 bases, leaving 12 bases between them. Germline loops: CDR1 SGHKS, CDR2 YYEKEE (reference sequence). The CDR3 loop reads CASSLGLIPYGYTF. The CDR3 DNA reads as TGTGCCAGCAGCTTAGGACTGATTCCCTATGGCTACACCTTC.

The chain carries TRBV19 and TRBJ1-3; D possibly corresponds to TRBD1 (6 bases). Germline V CDR1 and CDR2: LNHDA, SQIVND (reference sequence). The CDR3 spans 18 residues. The germline V and J ends were trimmed by 10 bases and 2 bases, with 27 bases remaining between them. DNA of the CDR3: TGTGCCACTAAGACAGGACCCAACGGTCGGGGTCCTGGAAACACCATATATTTT. Amino acids: CATKTGPNGRGPGNTIYF.

This chain connects TRBV12-3 or TRBV12-4 to TRBJ2-3; a weak D match, TRBD2 (6 bases). This CDR3 comprises 13 residues. Trimming removed 7 bases at V and 2 bases at J, with 10 bases between. Written as DNA, the CDR3 is TGTGCCAGCACCCGCGGGGCCACAGATACGCAGTATTTT. This sequence encodes CASTRGATDTQYF.

This clonotype was found many times. This chain links TRBV7-2 with TRBJ2-7; D uncertain. Trimming took off 2 bases at V and 6 bases at J, with 20 bases between the two ends. CDR1 and CDR2 from the germline V gene are SGHTA and FQGNSA. CDR3 length equals 16 residues. This CDR3 reads CASSLTPHVVRREQYF. CDR3 nucleotides: TGTGCCAGCAGCTTAACCCCGCATGTCGTTCGGCGCGAGCAGTACTTC.

There are a few counts of this clonotype. The J gene is TRBJ2-1, the V gene TRBV6-5; 7 bases match TRBD1. This CDR3 has 14 amino acids. Germline lookup yields CDR1 MNHEY and CDR2 SVGAGI. J lost 8 bases, V lost 2 bases, and 6 bases had no gene match. CDR3 protein: CASSYNRGFDEQFF. CDR3 sequence (DNA): TGTGCCAGCAGTTACAACAGGGGATTCGATGAGCAGTTCTTC.

The chain has TRBV10-3 and TRBJ2-1; 9 positions match TRBD2. The germline CDR1 and CDR2 sequences are ENHRY and SYGVKD. Germline trimming cut 6 bases from V and 10 bases from J; bases unmatched to any gene: 4. CDR3 length equals 12 residues. CDR3 nucleotide sequence: TGTGCCATCAGGGCCGGGACTAGCGAGCAGTTCTTC. As protein: CAIRAGTSEQFF.